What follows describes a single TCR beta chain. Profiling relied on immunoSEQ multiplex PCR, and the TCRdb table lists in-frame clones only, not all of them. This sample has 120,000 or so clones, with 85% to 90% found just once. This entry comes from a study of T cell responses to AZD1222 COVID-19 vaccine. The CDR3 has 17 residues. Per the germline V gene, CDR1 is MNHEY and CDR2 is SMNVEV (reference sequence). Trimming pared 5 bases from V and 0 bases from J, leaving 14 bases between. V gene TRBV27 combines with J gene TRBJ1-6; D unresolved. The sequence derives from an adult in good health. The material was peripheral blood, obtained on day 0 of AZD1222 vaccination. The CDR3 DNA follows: TGTGCCAGCAGTCCTGACACCCTGAGCTCCTATAATTCACCCCTCCACTTT. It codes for CASSPDTLSSYNSPLHF.